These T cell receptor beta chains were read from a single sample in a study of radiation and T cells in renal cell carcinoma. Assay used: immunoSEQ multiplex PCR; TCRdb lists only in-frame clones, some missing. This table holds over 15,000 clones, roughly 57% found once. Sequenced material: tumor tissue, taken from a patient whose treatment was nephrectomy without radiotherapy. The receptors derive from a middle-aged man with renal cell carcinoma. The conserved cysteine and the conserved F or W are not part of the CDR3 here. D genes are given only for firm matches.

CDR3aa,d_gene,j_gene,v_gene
ASKVGEDGNSPLH,.,TRBJ1-6,TRBV6-6
ASSQASGDYNEQF,TRBD2,TRBJ2-1,TRBV14
ASSLRRPGPEGIIEGYT,.,TRBJ1-2,TRBV5-1
ATSRGVNSPLH,.,TRBJ1-6,TRBV15
ASSETNYGYT,.,TRBJ1-2,TRBV13
ASSSVREGTQY,.,TRBJ2-3,TRBV7-3
ASSQRAGGNTGELF,TRBD2,TRBJ2-2,TRBV2
ASLDTSGANVLT,.,TRBJ2-6,TRBV19
ASSKVQGNTEAF,.,TRBJ1-1,TRBV11-2
ASAGTDYGYT,TRBD1,TRBJ1-2,TRBV19
ASTVDRNYGYT,.,TRBJ1-2,TRBV5-1
ASSSIGTATEAF,TRBD1,TRBJ1-1,TRBV28
AWSVPGPPTYEQY,.,TRBJ2-7,TRBV30
ASSQAGSGKNIQY,.,TRBJ2-4,TRBV14
ATSRDPRGEQF,.,TRBJ2-1,TRBV15
ASRQGLYGYT,.,TRBJ1-2,TRBV27
ASGSRTDTQY,.,TRBJ2-3,TRBV12-5
ASSYGWNTEAF,.,TRBJ1-1,TRBV6-6
ASSLEWEETQY,.,TRBJ2-5,TRBV28
ASSPLGQFYEQY,.,TRBJ2-7,TRBV18
ASRSERDLRNTIY,.,TRBJ1-3,TRBV19
ASSQDLTGGSRNQPQH,TRBD1,TRBJ1-5,TRBV4-1
ASRLWGSTGQDEQY,TRBD1,TRBJ2-7,TRBV27
ASSYTTGTNEKLF,TRBD1,TRBJ1-4,TRBV6-5
ASSLDLRAF,.,TRBJ1-1,TRBV11-2
ASSYFSGQTQGGYT,.,TRBJ1-2,TRBV6-5
AKRGRGNTEAF,.,TRBJ1-1,TRBV7-2
SVGQGAAGYT,TRBD1,TRBJ1-2,TRBV29-1
ASSVTGGLGEKLF,TRBD1,TRBJ1-4,TRBV5-4
ASSKALTGTYRCNSPLH,.,TRBJ1-6,TRBV21-1
ASSPPGSGGAHNEQF,TRBD2,TRBJ2-1,TRBV18
ASSPSRTGGRSPLH,TRBD1,TRBJ1-6,TRBV19
ASSRGTGEF,TRBD1,TRBJ2-1,TRBV25-1
ATSRDQVSYNSPLH,.,TRBJ1-6,TRBV15
ASSVNIEVDEQF,.,TRBJ2-1,TRBV2
ASSPQTGTGTYGYT,TRBD1,TRBJ1-2,TRBV4-1
ASSTGPMNTEAF,.,TRBJ1-1,TRBV9
ASSERGGQDTQY,TRBD2,TRBJ2-3,TRBV6-4
ASSDHGTDPTGELF,TRBD1,TRBJ2-2,TRBV9
ASSLASAGGFYGYT,TRBD1,TRBJ1-2,TRBV7-8
ASSVRGLSNNQPQH,.,TRBJ1-5,TRBV19
ASSPRSPQSSTDTQY,.,TRBJ2-3,TRBV18
ASSPGGYNEQF,.,TRBJ2-1,TRBV18
ASSYRDRVSPLH,TRBD1,TRBJ1-6,TRBV7-9
ASRETGTEAF,TRBD1,TRBJ1-1,TRBV6-1
ASSEYGQGVPH,TRBD1,TRBJ1-5,TRBV2
ASSLRLSPLYEQY,.,TRBJ2-7,TRBV7-2
ASRMDGSNTEAF,.,TRBJ1-1,TRBV6-6
ASTGIALHEQY,.,TRBJ2-7,TRBV6-1
ASSLTGASATEAF,.,TRBJ1-1,TRBV7-2